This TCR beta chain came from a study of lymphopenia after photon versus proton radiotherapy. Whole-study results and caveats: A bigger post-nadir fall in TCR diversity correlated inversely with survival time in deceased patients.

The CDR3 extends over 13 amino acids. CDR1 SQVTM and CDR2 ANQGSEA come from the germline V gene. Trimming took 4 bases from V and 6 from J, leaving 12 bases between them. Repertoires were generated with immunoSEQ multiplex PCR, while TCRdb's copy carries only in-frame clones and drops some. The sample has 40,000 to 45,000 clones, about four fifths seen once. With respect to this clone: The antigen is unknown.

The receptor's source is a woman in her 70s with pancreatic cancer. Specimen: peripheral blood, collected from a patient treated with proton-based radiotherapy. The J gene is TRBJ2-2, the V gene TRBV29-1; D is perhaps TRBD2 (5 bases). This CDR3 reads CSVGGSVPGELFF. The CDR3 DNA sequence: TGCAGCGTTGGAGGTAGCGTTCCCGGGGAGCTGTTTTTT.